This TCR beta chain was sequenced during a study of regulatory T cells in long-lasting Graves disease. The authors built TCR beta libraries using iRepertoire HTBI primers and Arm-PCR of CDR3 regions. TCRdb fed the multiplex PCR reads into MiXCR, producing one record per CDR3 protein. The sample holds about 620,000 distinct CDR3 sequences, 16% seen once. This CDR3 has 17 amino acids. V shed 1 base, J shed 1 base, and the junction held 7 bases outside the gene matches. Germline CDR1 MDHEN, CDR2 SYDVKM. Time point given: newly diagnosed GD, antithyroid drugs for less than 3 months. Generation of the TCR library employed RNA extracted from PBMCs. This clonotype was observed at least ten times. These data were also filed under a second study, of T cells in Graves' hyperthyroidism and ophthalmopathy.

The source was peripheral blood mononuclear cells (PBMCs), collected at new diagnosis, from a patient treated with antithyroid drugs. The chain uses TRBV28 and TRBJ2-3; the match to TRBD2 covers 8 bases. The TCR comes from a woman in her thirties with Graves disease. The CDR3 region has the DNA TGTGCCAGCAGTTTATCCGGAAAACTAGCGGGCACAGATACGCAGTATTTT. Residues: CASSLSGKLAGTDTQYF.